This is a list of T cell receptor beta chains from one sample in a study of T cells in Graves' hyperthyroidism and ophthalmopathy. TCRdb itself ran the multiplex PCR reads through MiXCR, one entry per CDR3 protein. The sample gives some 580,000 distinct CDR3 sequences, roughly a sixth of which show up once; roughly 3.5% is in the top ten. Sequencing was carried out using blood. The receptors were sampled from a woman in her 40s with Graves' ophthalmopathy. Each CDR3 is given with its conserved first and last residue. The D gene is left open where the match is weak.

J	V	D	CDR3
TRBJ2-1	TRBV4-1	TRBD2	CASSWGLAGEVEQFF
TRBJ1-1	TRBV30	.	CAWSVLNTEAFF
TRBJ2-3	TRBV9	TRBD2	CASSEGLDRDTQYF
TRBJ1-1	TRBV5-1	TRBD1	CASSFQLTSGGEVTEACF
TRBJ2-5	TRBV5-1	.	CASSRTLQETQYF
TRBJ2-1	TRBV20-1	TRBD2	CSARLLAGENEQFF
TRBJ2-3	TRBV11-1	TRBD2	CASSRGGDSRFGAQYF
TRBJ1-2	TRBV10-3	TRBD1	CAISPTQGAFSYGYTF
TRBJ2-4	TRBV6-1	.	CASSESPDGKNIQYF
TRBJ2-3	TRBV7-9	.	CASSLPSPGPQYF
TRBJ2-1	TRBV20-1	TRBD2	CSAPGTGTSGGNEQFF
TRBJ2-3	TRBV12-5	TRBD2	CASAPDGRAVETQYF
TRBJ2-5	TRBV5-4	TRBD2	CASSGGGAIETQYF
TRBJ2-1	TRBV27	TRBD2	CASSDPRGGWNEQFF
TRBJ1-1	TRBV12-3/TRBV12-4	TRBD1	CASSQKQGAFSPEAFF
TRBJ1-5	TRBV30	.	CAWTTGGMSNQPQHF
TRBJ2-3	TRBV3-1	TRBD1	CASSQRTGEDTQYF
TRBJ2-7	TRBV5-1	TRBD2	CASSLAYTSGRGYEQYF
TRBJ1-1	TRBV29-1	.	CSVAGWAVEAFF
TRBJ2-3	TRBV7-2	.	CASSTRRDFTDTQYF
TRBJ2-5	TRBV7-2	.	CASSLEINSRGTQYF
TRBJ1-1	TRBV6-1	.	CASKGPKANTEAFF
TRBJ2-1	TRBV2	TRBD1	CASQGQATYNEQFF
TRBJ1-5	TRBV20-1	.	CSASVQGHSNQPQHF
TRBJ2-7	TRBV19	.	CASSPGAWSSYEQYF
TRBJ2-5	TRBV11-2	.	CASSWAPQSEETQYF
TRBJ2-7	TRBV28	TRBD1	CASGRGRYEQYF
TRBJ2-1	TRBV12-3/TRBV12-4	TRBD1	CASRGTGVIEQFF
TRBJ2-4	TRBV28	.	CASSGDLRETKNIQYF
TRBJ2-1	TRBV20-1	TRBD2	CSAPPRTSGIEQFF
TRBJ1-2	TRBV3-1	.	CASSPQQLRGYTF
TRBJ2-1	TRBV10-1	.	CASSDASSYNEQFF
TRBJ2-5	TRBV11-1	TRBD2	CASSLRSGGSVQETQYF
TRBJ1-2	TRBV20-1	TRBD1	CSAQGRDRGGYGYTF
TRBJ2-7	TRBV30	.	CAWSFRGSYEQYF
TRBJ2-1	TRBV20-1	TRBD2	CSAALLAGGNEQFF
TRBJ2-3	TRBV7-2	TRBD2	CASSLLIAGATTDTQYF
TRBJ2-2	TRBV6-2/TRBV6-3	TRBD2	CASSHRTSGGPRDTGELFF
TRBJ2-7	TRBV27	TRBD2	CASSPGLAGGRSSYEQYF
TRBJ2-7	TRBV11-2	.	CASSLAYYEQYF
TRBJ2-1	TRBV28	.	CASNHPRTTDNEQFF
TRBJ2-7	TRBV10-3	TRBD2	CAISDAIGTSGRSYEQYF
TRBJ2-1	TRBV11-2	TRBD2	CASSLDSRLAVSYNEQFF
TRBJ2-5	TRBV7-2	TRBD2	CASSLGLAGAQETQYF
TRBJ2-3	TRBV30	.	CALTRGTDTQYF
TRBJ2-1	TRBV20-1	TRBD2	CSALTGGAGNEQFF
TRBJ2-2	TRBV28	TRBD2	CASSDNGLAGVPGELFF
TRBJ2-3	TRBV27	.	CASSLVDQRTDTQYF
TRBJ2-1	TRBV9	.	CASSTAQGGYEQFF
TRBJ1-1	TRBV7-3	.	CASSLYGEGTEAFF
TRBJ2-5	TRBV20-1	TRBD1	CSAPRTGEETQYF
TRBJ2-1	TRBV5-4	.	CASSLVGRYNEQFF
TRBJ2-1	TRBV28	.	CASSLRGGDYNEQFF
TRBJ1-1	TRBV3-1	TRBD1	CASSQAGTGAYTEAFF
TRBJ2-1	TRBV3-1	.	CASSLLRGYRFF
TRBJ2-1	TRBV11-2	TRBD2	CASSPLVAGGYNEQFF
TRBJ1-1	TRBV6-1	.	CASSRLLENTEAFF
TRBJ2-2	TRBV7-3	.	CASSEQLNTGELFF
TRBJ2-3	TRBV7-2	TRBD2	CASSSSGSGRSWDTQYF
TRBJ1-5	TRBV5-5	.	CASSFTLNPAVEAQHF